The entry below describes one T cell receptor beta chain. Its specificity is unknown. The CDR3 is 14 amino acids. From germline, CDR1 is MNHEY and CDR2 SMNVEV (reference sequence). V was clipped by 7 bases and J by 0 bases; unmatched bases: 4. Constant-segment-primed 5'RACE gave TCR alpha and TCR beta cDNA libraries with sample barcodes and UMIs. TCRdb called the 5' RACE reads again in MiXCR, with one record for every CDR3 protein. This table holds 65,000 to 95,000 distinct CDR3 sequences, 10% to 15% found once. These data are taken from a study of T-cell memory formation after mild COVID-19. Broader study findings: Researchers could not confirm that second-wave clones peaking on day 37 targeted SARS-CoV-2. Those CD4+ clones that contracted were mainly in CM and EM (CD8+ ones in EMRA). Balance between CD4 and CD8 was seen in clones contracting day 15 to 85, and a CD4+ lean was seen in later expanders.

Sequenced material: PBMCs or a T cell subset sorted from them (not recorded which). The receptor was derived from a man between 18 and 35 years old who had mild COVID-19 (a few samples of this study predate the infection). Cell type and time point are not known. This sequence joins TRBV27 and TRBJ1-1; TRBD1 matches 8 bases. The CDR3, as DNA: TGTGCCAGCAATAGACAGGGGATGAACACTGAAGCTTTCTTT. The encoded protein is CASNRQGMNTEAFF.